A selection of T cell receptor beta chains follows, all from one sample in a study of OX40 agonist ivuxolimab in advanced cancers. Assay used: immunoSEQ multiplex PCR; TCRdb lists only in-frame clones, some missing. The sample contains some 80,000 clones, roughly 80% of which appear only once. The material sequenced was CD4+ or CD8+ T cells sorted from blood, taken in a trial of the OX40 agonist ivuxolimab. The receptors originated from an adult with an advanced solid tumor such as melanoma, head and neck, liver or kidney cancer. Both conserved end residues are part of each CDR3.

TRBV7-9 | CASSFASRGVKQYF
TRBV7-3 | CASSTDIGNTIYF
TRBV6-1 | CASIYRGLNEKLFF
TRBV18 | CASSPSVTQGQGYGYTF
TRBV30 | CAWSVSPRAGETQYF
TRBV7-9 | CASSLWTGTSETQYF
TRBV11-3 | CASSLRDGGNNEQFF
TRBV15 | CATSRDRVSEQYF
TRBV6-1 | CASSGAGARYGYTF
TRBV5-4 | CAMGQTQNYGYTF
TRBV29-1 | CSVEGTAYGYTF
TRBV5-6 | CASSLSQVVNSPLHF
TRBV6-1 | CASSEQGGIYTEAFF
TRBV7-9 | CASSLQGRNQPQHF
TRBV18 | CASSYSTPRLKPNTEAFF
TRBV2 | CASSEVGGAITGELFF
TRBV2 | CASSDLKGQVNQPQHF
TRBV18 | CASSQSAGESEQYF
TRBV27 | CASGTWGGGTGELFF
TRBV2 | CASKDEGITEVANYGYTF
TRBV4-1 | CASSHLTSGRDEQFF
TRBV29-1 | CSASQGRYGYTF
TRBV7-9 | CASSHSLSGGPYNEQFF
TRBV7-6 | CASSQQDLRVYEQFF
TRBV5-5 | CASSSLGNQPQHF
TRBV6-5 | CASKFSGQGSDTQYF
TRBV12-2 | CASRSYRAQRSLLTGELFF
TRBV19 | CASSPPIGELFF
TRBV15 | CATSRGMDRDPNQPQHF
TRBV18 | CASSPGGGDTQYF